The next 14 T cell receptor beta chains were all read from a single sample in a study of vaccination and CD4 T cells after COVID-19 (dated by TCRdb to 2021 to 2024). Libraries were made using PCR. Sequenced on an Illumina iSeq 100. Starting from the raw public reads, TCRdb applied fastp trimming at Q25, assembled clones with MiXCR and retained in-frame beta chains. Rows merge per CDR3 protein into single entries with the most common DNA and genes. The table for this sample lists about 20,000 distinct CDR3 sequences; 50% to 65% of them were counted only once. 1% to 1.3% of the sample belongs to the ten largest clones. The sequencing here drew on CD4+ T cells from blood, taken after SARS-CoV-2 vaccination. These receptors were taken from a human donor who had recovered from COVID-19.

The genes are TRBV24-1 and TRBJ2-1, with TRBD2 matching 8 bases. CDR1 and CDR2 (germline): KGHDR, SFDVKD. Trimming at V came to 4 bases and at J to 3 bases, leaving 10 bases not matched to a gene. This CDR3 comprises 17 residues. The DNA of the CDR3 is TGTGCCACCAGTGAAGCTCCCGGGACTAGTGGCTACAATGAGCAGTTCTTC. It yields the protein CATSEAPGTSGYNEQFF.

This clonotype has a handful of counts. V usage is TRBV7-2 and J usage is TRBJ1-5, with D hard to call. Germline V lookup: CDR1 SGHTA, CDR2 FQGNSA. CDR3 length equals 13 residues. Trimming removed 0 bases from V and 5 bases from J, with 5 bases in between. The CDR3 nucleotides read TGTGCCAGCAGCTTAGCGCGGGATCAGCCCCAGCATTTT. It encodes CASSLARDQPQHF.

This clonotype was counted only a few times. This chain links TRBV7-8 with TRBJ1-1, with D unresolved. There are 13 residues in the CDR3. V lost 2 bases to trimming and J lost 2 bases, with 6 bases between them. Germline CDR1 is SGHVS and CDR2 is FQNEAQ. Written as DNA, the CDR3 is TGTGCCAGCAGCTTAAACGCCAACACTGAAGCTTTCTTT. Protein sequence: CASSLNANTEAFF.

The chain employs TRBV10-3 and TRBJ2-3, with D possibly TRBD2 on 5 matching bases. Per the germline V gene, CDR1 is ENHRY and CDR2 is SYGVKD. The ends were cut back, 6 bases at V and 2 bases at J, with 21 bases in the middle. The CDR3 sequence is 17 residues long. The CDR3 here is CAIRPQSGTFHTDTQYF. The CDR3 nucleotides read TGTGCCATCAGACCTCAGAGCGGCACGTTCCACACAGATACGCAGTATTTT.

The chain employs TRBV20-1 and TRBJ2-7, with 7 bases aligning to TRBD2. Germline CDR1 and CDR2: DFQATT and SNEGSKA (reference sequence). V lost 0 bases, J lost 1 base, and 9 bases stayed unmatched. The CDR3 consists of 16 residues. CDR3 in amino acids: CSAREIRRGLSYEQYF. In DNA, the CDR3 is TGCAGTGCTAGAGAGATCCGGCGGGGACTATCCTACGAGCAGTACTTC.

V and J are TRBV14 and TRBJ2-3, with D possibly TRBD2 on 5 matching bases. CDR1 is SGHDN, CDR2 FVKESK, per germline. The CDR3 has 15 amino acids. V gave up 1 base and J gave up 3 bases, with 11 bases separating them. CDR3 protein: CASSQVTGLTDTQYF. CDR3 DNA sequence: TGTGCCAGCAGCCAAGTTACGGGATTGACAGATACGCAGTATTTT.

This clonotype was observed a handful of times. The chain has TRBV2 and TRBJ2-5, with TRBD2 matching 7 bases. V lost 6 bases to trimming and J lost 3 bases; unmatched junction nucleotides: 7. The CDR3 is made up of 14 amino acids. Germline CDR1 and CDR2: SNHLY and FYNNEI. The CDR3 loop reads CASSPAGKEETQYF. CDR3 DNA sequence: TGTGCCAGCAGCCCAGCGGGGAAAGAAGAGACCCAGTACTTC.

J is TRBJ1-5 and V is TRBV15; no reliable D call. Germline values: CDR1 LNHNV, CDR2 YYDKDF (reference sequence). The V end lost 1 base, the J end lost 2 bases, and 12 bases lay between the germline ends. This CDR3 spans 16 amino acids. CDR3 sequence reads: CATSRVTGRGNQPQHF. As DNA, the CDR3 is TGTGCCACCAGCAGAGTTACGGGAAGGGGCAATCAGCCCCAGCATTTT.

V is TRBV12-3 or TRBV12-4 and J is TRBJ1-6; 9 nucleotides agree with TRBD1. This CDR3 has 14 residues. V lost 6 bases and J lost 11; bases outside the gene matches: 8. The CDR3 DNA reads TGTGCCAGCAGCCCGGGACAGGGAGTTCCACCCCTCCACTTT. Translating gives CASSPGQGVPPLHF.

The chain combines TRBV20-1 with TRBJ2-3, with 11 bases matching TRBD2. The CDR3 has 16 residues. Trimming cost V 7 bases and J 2 bases; bases outside gene matches: 11. The germline CDR1 and CDR2 sequences are DFQATT and SNEGSKA (reference sequence). CDR3 sequence (DNA): TGCAGTGGGATTAGCGGGAGGGCCGGTTCCACAGATACGCAGTATTTT. Its protein product is CSGISGRAGSTDTQYF.

This clonotype was recorded only once. The chain joins TRBV7-9 to TRBJ1-1, with D hard to call. Trimming removed 5 bases at V and 4 bases at J, with 17 bases between. The CDR3 consists of 15 residues. Germline V gene data show CDR1 as SEHNR and CDR2 as FQNEAQ (reference sequence). CDR3 coding DNA: TGTGCCAGCAGCCCCGCGGAGACGAGAGGCACTGAAGCTTTCTTT. Encoded protein: CASSPAETRGTEAFF. Filled out from reference TRBV7-9 and TRBJ1-1, the complete variable domain reads DTGVSQNPRHKITKRGQNVTFRCDPISEHNRLYWYRQTLGQGPEFLTYFQNEAQLEKSRLLSDRFSAERPKGSFSTLEIQRTEQGDSAMYLCASSPAETRGTEAFFGQGTRLTVV.

This clonotype has just a few counts. The chain recombines TRBV19 with TRBJ1-6; D uncertain. The length of the CDR3 is 13 residues. Germline CDR1 reads LNHDA; CDR2 reads SQIVND (reference sequence). V shed 5 bases and J shed 13 bases, with 15 bases lying between them. The CDR3 region has the DNA TGTGCCAGTAGTGCCCGGGGTCCAGATCCCCTCCACTTT. Amino acid sequence: CASSARGPDPLHF. Combining the CDR3 with reference TRBV19 and TRBJ1-6 gives the whole variable domain DGGITQSPKYLFRKEGQNVTLSCEQNLNHDAMYWYRQDPGQGLRLIYYSQIVNDFQKGDIAEGYSVSREKKESFPLTVTSAQKNPTAFYLCASSARGPDPLHFGNGTRLTVT.

This clonotype was seen a handful of times. The V call is TRBV7-4, the J call TRBJ2-5, with 9 bases identical to TRBD2. The J segment lost 6 bases and the V segment lost 1 base, leaving 12 bases of the junction unmatched. The CDR3 has 17 amino acids. In germline, CDR1 is SGHVT, CDR2 SQSDAQ. The CDR3 nucleotides read TGTGCCAGCAGCTTAGTTAGGTGGCTAGCGGGAAGGAAGACCCAGTACTTC. This encodes CASSLVRWLAGRKTQYF. The full variable domain, in which reference TRBV7-4 and TRBJ2-5 provide the parts outside the CDR3, is GAGVSQSPRYKVAKRGRDVALRCDSISGHVTLYWYRQTLGQGSEVLTYSQSDAQRDKSGRPSGRFSAERPERSVSTLKIQRTEQGDSAVYLCASSLVRWLAGRKTQYFGPGTRLLVL.

In this sample, this clonotype turned up once. A junction end diverges from the germline sequence, so it may reflect a read error. The chain carries TRBV2 and TRBJ2-4, with D unresolved. This CDR3 is 13 amino acids long. Germline values: CDR1 SNHLY, CDR2 FYNNEI. CDR3 residues: CASREDTDNIQYF. The DNA for the CDR3 is TGTGCCAGCAGAGAAGACACCGATAACATTCAGTACTTC.